This T cell receptor (beta chain) derives from a study of CD8 T cells in Susac syndrome. Across the whole study: Sequencing included Susac syndrome patients, about six of them with active disease and eight in remission. Regarding the study as a whole: The total CD8+ repertoires yielded about 15 Susac-specific public clones and the CD8+ TEMRA repertoires yielded about five.

The germline CDR1 and CDR2 sequences are SGHNT and YYREEE (reference sequence). Trimming left V 4 bases short and J 4 bases short, with 11 bases between. The CDR3 sequence is 13 residues long. A word on this clonotype: Its target is unknown.

An amount of RNA that ranged from roughly 0.5 to 1 ug was reverse transcribed with random hexamers. TCRdb independently ran MiXCR on the immunoSEQ multiplex PCR reads; one entry per CDR3 protein. The table includes 80,000 to 95,000 distinct CDR3 sequences, about 93% detected once. Patients with Susac syndrome met the recently defined diagnostic criteria for definite or probable disease. FACS enriched CD8+ TEMRA cells, while bulk CD8+ and CD4+ were negatively isolated. Sequencing was performed on CD8+ T cells from PBMCs. The chain couples TRBV5-4 to TRBJ1-2; TRBD1 is a possible D gene (6 bases). The sequence derives from a human donor with Susac syndrome. The CDR3 DNA reads as TGTGCCAGCAGCCCCAGGGGAGTCTATGGCTACACCTTC. Its translation: CASSPRGVYGYTF.